The T cell receptor beta chain described here comes from a study of control samples from healthy donors and cancer patients. TCRdb keeps only in-frame clones here, not all; method: immunoSEQ multiplex PCR. The repertoire has 80,000 to 100,000 clones, about 90% of them found once; the top ten carry roughly 15%. CDR1 is SGHRS and CDR2 is YFSETQ in the germline V gene. Trimming left V 7 bases short and J 0 bases short, with 16 bases between. This CDR3 has 15 amino acids. V gene TRBV5-1 combines with J gene TRBJ1-1; D possibly corresponds to TRBD1 (6 bases). The TCR sequence derives from a man aged 25 to 45 in good health. Sequences were obtained from blood. The CDR3 region is CASYIGGSLNTEAFF. In DNA, the CDR3 is TGCGCCAGCTATATCGGGGGCTCCCTGAACACTGAAGCTTTCTTT.